This TCR beta chain was recorded in a study of blood T cell repertoires in COVID-19. Study information: The United States, Italy and Spain supplied acute and convalescent COVID-19 samples. PBMCs, B-cell-depleted T cells, or T cells provided the cDNA or gDNA that made up the material.

The CDR3 contains 15 residues. Germline V lookup: CDR1 SGHTS, CDR2 YDEGEE. Between the trimmed V and J ends, which lost 8 bases and 2 bases, there was a span of 17 bases. In the study's own analysis: Cell counts per sample came from amplifying reference gene primers. Assay used: immunoSEQ multiplex PCR; TCRdb lists only in-frame clones, some missing. V and J calls and clone size are those listed in that table; D and trimming were worked out from the DNA. Here the sample spans over 60,000 clones, less than 85% being singletons. Specimen: peripheral blood. This clonotype was obtained from an elderly man with active COVID-19. The chain has TRBV5-8 and TRBJ1-5; D perhaps matches TRBD1 (6 bases). The DNA of the CDR3 is TGTGCCAGTAAGGAACAGGGCAGGGGCAATCAGCCCCAGCATTTT. This sequence encodes CASKEQGRGNQPQHF.